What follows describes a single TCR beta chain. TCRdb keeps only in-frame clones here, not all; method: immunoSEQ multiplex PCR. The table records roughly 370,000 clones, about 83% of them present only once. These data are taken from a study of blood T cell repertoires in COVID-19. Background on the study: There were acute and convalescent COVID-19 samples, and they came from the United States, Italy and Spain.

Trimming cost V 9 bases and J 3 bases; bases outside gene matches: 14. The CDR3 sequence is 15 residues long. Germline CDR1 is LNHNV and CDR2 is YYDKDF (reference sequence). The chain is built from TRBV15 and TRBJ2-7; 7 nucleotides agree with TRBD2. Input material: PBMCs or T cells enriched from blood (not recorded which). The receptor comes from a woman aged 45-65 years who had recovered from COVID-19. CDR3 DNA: TGTGCCACTGGCCTGGGCCGGGACTACAACTACGAGCAGTACTTC. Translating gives CATGLGRDYNYEQYF.